One and the same sample provided the 5 T cell receptor beta chains below, sequenced in a study of T-cell memory formation after mild COVID-19. TCRdb processed the 5' RACE reads anew with MiXCR; each CDR3 protein has one entry. The table includes approximately 340,000 distinct CDR3 sequences, approximately 13% detected once. Input material: PBMCs or a T cell subset sorted from them (not recorded which). All receptors come from a man aged 18 to 29 who had mild COVID-19 (a few samples of this study predate the infection). Cell type and time point are not known.

This clonotype was counted a few times. The chain links TRBV6-6 to TRBJ2-3, with 7 bases that match TRBD2. V lost 2 bases and J lost 2; bases outside the gene matches: 10. CDR3 size: 17 residues. Germline V gene data show CDR1 as MNHNY and CDR2 as SVGAGI (reference sequence). The chain's CDR3 is CASSYLAAGDYTDTQYF. The CDR3 nucleotides read TGTGCCAGCAGTTACCTGGCGGCCGGGGACTACACAGATACGCAGTATTTT.

V is TRBV9 and J is TRBJ2-3; 10 bases agree with TRBD1. The CDR3 runs 16 residues. The trim removed 0 bases at V and 0 bases at J, leaving 1 base unmatched. CDR1 and CDR2 from the germline V gene are SGDLS and YYNGEE. CDR3 in DNA: TGTGCCAGCAGCGTAGTGGGACAGGGGAGCACAGATACGCAGTATTTT. Its protein is CASSVVGQGSTDTQYF.

The chain has TRBV20-1 and TRBJ1-3; D is unclear. Deletions cut 1 base from V and 2 bases from J, with 12 bases between. Germline CDR1 DFQATT, CDR2 SNEGSKA (reference sequence). The CDR3 is 15 residues long. The CDR3 coding sequence is TGCAGTGCTAGAGTCCCAGCCTCAACTGGAAACACCATATATTTT. This gives the protein CSARVPASTGNTIYF.

This clonotype has ten or more counts. The chain has TRBV5-1 and TRBJ2-7, with D unresolved. V dropped 1 base and J dropped 6 bases, with 11 bases sitting between them. Germline V gives CDR1 SGHRS, CDR2 YFSETQ. CDR3 size: 13 residues. In nucleotides, the CDR3 is TGCGCCAGCAGCTTGCTAAGTGCTACCGAGCAGTACGTC. Its protein is CASSLLSATEQYV.

J is TRBJ2-7 and V is TRBV7-9; TRBD1 agrees at 10 bases. CDR3 size: 15 residues. Germline values: CDR1 SEHNR, CDR2 FQNEAQ (reference sequence). V dropped 4 bases and J dropped 5; count of bases not matched to a gene: 8. CDR3 sequence reads: CASSSLRQGAHEQYF. The CDR3 nucleotides read TGTGCCAGCAGCTCGCTAAGACAGGGGGCTCACGAGCAGTACTTC.